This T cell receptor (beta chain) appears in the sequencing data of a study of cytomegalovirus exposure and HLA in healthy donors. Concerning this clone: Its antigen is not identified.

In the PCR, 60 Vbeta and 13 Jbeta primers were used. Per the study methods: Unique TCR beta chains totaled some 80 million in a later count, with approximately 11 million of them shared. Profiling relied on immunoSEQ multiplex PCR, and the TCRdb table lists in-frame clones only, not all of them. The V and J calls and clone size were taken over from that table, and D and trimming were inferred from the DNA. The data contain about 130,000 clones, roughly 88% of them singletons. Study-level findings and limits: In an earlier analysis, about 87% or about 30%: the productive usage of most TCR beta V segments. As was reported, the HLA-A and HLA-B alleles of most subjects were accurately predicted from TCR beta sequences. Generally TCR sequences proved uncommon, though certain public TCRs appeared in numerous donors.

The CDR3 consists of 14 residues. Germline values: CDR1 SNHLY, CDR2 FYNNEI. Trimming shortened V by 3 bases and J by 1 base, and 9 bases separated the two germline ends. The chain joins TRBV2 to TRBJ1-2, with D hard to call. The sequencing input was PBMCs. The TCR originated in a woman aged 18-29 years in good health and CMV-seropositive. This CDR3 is CASSEQVVNYGYTF. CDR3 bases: TGTGCCAGCAGTGAGCAGGTAGTTAACTATGGCTACACCTTC.